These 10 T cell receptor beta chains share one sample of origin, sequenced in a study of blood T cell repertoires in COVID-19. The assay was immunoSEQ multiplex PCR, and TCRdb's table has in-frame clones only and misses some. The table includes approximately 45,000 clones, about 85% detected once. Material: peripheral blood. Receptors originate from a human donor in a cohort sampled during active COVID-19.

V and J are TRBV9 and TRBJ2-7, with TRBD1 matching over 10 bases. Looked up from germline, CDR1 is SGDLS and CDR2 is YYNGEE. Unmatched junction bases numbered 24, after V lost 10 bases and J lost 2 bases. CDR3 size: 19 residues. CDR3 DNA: TGTGCCCGCCCTTCTCGGAAAGCGTGGTTGGGACAGGGGACCTACGAGCAGTACTTC. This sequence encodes CARPSRKAWLGQGTYEQYF. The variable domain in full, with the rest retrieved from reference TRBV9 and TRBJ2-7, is DSGVTQTPKHLITATGQRVTLRCSPRSGDLSVYWYQQSLDQGLQFLIQYYNGEERAKGNILERFSAQQFPDLHSELNLSSLELGDSALYFCARPSRKAWLGQGTYEQYFGPGTRLTVT.

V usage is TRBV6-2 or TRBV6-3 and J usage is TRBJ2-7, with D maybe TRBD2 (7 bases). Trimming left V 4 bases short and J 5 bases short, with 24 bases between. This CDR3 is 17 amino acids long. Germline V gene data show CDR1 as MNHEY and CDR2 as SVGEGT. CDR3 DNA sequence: TGTGCCAGCAGTTCCCGCCCGGGGGGCGGGAGTGGAGACGAGCAGTACTTC. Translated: CASSSRPGGGSGDEQYF.

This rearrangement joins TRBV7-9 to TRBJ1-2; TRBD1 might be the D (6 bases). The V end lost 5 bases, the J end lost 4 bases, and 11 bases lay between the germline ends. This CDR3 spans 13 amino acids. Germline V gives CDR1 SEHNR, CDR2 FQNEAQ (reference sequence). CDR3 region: CASSPDRPYGYTF. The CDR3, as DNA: TGTGCCAGCAGCCCGGACAGACCCTATGGCTACACCTTC.

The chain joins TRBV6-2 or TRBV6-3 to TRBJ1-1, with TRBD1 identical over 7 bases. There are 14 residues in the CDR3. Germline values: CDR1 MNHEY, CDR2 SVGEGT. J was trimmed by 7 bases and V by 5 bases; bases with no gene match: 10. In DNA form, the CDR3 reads TGTGCCAGCAGTGAGGGACAGCTCTTCGGTGAAGCTTTCTTT. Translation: CASSEGQLFGEAFF.

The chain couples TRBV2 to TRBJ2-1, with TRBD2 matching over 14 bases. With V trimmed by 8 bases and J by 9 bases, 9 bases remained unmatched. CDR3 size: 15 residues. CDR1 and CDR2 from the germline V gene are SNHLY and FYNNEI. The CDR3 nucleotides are TGTGCCAGCGGCCGACTAGCGGGAGGGATTGGTGAGCAGTTCTTC. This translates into CASGRLAGGIGEQFF.

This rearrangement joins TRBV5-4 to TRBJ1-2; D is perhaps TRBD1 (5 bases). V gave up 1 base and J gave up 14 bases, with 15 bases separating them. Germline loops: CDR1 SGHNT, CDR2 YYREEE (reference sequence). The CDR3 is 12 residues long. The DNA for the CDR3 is TGTGCCAGCAGCTTGTCAGGGTACCCTTGGACCTTC. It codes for CASSLSGYPWTF.

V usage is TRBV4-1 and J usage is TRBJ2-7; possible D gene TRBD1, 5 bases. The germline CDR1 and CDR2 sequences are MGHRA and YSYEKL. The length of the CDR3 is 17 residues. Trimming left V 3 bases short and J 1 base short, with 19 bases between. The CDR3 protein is CASSHPDRTHQSYEQYF. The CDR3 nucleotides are TGCGCCAGCAGCCATCCGGACCGGACACACCAATCCTACGAGCAGTACTTC.

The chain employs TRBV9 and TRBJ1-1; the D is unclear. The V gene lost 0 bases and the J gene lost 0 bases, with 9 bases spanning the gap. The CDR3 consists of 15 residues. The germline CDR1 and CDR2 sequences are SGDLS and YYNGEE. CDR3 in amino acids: CASSVGAAMNTEAFF. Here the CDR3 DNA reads TGTGCCAGCAGCGTAGGGGCAGCTATGAACACTGAAGCTTTCTTT.

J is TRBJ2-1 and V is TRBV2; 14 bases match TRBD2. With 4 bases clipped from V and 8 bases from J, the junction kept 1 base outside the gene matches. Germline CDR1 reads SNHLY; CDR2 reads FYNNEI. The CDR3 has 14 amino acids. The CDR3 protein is CASSGGLAGDEQFF. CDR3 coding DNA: TGTGCCAGCAGTGGGGGACTAGCGGGAGATGAGCAGTTCTTC.

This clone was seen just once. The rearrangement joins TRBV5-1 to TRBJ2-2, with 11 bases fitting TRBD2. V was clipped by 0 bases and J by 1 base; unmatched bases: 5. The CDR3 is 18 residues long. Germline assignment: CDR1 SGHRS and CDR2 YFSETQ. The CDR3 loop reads CASSLDPLAGGNTGELFF. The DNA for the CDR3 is TGCGCCAGCAGCTTGGACCCCCTAGCGGGGGGGAACACCGGGGAGCTGTTTTTT.